This T cell receptor (beta chain) was sequenced in a study of CD8 T cell repertoires and HIV-1 epitope variants. Study information: Twenty-five autologous and known Gag and Nef epitope variant peptides each stimulated T cells separately. The baseline condition was 1M T cells left uncultured.

The CDR3 consists of 14 residues. Germline CDR1 reads SGHAT; CDR2 reads FQNNGV. Between the trimmed V and J ends, which lost 1 base and 5 bases, there was a span of 8 bases. This table comes from immunoSEQ multiplex PCR, and its TCRdb copy is limited to in-frame clones, with some not included. The sample lists more than 85,000 clones; 60% to 80% were seen once. This chain connects TRBV11-2 to TRBJ2-2; D is uncertain. Sequenced input: uncultured baseline CD8+ T cells from peripheral blood mononuclear cells (PBMCs). This receptor was identified in a male donor with HIV. The CDR3 coding sequence is TGTGCCAGCAGCTTAGCTGGGGTTACCGGGGAGCTGTTTTTT. It specifies CASSLAGVTGELFF.